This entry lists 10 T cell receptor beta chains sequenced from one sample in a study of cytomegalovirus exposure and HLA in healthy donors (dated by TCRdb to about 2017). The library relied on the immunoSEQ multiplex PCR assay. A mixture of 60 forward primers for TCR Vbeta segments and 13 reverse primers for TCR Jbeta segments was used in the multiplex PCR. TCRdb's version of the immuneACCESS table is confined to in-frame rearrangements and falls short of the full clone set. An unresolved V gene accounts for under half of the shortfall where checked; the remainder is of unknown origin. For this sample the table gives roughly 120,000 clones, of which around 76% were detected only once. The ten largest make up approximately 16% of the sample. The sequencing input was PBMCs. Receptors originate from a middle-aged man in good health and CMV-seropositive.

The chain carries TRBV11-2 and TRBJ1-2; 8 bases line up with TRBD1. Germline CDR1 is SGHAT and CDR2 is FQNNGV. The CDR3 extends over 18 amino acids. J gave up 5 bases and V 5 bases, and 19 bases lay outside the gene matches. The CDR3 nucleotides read TGTGCCAGCAGCCCCCCGGCAGGGGGCCCTATAGTTTCTTATGGCTACACCTTC. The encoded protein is CASSPPAGGPIVSYGYTF.

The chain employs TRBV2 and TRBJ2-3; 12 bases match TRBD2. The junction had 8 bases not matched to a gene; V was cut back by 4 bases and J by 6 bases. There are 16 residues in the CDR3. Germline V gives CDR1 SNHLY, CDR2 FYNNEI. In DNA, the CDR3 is TGTGCCAGCAGTGTGCGGGCTAGCGGGGGGGCCGATACGCAGTATTTT. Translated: CASSVRASGGADTQYF.

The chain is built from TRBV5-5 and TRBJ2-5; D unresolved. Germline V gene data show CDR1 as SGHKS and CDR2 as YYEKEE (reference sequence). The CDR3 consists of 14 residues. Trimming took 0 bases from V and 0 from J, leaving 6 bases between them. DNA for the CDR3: TGTGCCAGCAGCTTGGGTAATAACCAAGAGACCCAGTACTTC. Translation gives CASSLGNNQETQYF.

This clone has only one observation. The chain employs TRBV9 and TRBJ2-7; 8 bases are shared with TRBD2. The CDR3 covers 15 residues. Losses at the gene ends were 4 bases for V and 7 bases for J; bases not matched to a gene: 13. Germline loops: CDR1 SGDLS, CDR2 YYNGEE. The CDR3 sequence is CASSPWGGGRGEQYF. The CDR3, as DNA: TGTGCCAGCAGCCCCTGGGGCGGGGGGCGCGGGGAGCAGTACTTC.

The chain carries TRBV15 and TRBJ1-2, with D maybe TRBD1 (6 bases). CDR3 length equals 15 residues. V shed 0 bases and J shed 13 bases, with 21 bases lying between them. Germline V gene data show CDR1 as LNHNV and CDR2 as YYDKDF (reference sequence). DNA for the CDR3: TGTGCCACCAGCAGAGATCGAGGGGACACAGCAATCCTCACCTTC. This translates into CATSRDRGDTAILTF.

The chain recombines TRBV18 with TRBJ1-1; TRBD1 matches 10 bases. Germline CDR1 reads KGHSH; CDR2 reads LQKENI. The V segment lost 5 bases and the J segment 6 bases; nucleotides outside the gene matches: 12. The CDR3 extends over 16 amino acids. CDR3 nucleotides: TGTGCCAGCTCAACCTTAGGACAGGGGGGGGACGCTGAAGCTTTCTTT. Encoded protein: CASSTLGQGGDAEAFF.

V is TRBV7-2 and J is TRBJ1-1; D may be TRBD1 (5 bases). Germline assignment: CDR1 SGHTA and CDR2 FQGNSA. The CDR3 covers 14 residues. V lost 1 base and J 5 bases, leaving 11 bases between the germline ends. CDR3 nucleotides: TGTGCCAGCAGCTTAGTTACAGGTCGGACTGAAGCTTTCTTT. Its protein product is CASSLVTGRTEAFF.

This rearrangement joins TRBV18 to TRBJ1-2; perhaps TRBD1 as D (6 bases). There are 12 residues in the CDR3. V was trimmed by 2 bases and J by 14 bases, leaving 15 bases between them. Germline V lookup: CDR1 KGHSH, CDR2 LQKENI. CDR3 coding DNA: TGTGCCAGCTCACCAGGGCGGACAGACCTGACCTTC. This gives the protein CASSPGRTDLTF.

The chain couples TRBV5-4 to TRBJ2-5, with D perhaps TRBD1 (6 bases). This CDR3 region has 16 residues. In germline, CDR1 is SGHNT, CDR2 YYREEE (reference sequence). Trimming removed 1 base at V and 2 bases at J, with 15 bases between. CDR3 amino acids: CASSLKKWQGQETQYF. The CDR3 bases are TGTGCCAGCAGCTTGAAGAAATGGCAGGGGCAAGAGACCCAGTACTTC.

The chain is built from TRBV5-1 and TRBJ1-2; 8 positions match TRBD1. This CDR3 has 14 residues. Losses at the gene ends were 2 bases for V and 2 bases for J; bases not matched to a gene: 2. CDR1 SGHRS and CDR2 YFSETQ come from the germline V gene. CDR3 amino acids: CASSLGQGNYGYTF. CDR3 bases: TGCGCCAGCAGCTTAGGACAGGGAAACTATGGCTACACCTTC.